Sequencing of this TCR beta chain was carried out in a study of cytomegalovirus exposure and HLA in healthy donors. The length of the CDR3 is 18 residues. Germline V gives CDR1 SGHTA, CDR2 FQGNSA. J gave up 2 bases and V 0 bases, and 8 bases lay outside the gene matches. Researchers ran the PCR with 60 Vbeta and 13 Jbeta primers. Assay used: immunoSEQ multiplex PCR; TCRdb lists only in-frame clones, some missing. The data hold about 57,000 clones, with roughly 80% observed a single time. All the people who gave samples were healthy bone marrow donors. The receptor's source is a young man in good health and CMV-seronegative. The chain has TRBV7-2 and TRBJ1-4; 8 bases fit TRBD1. Sequenced material: PBMCs. CDR3 protein: CASSLARQGRLTNEKLFF. CDR3 nucleotides: TGTGCCAGCAGCTTAGCGCGACAGGGGCGCTTGACTAATGAAAAACTGTTTTTT.